This TCR beta chain derives from a study of cytomegalovirus exposure and HLA in healthy donors (dated by TCRdb to the late 2010s). Looking at the study overall: In an earlier analysis of 450 to 750 of the donors, under 300 Gb of sequence data and 90 million to 120 million unique TCR beta sequences from 150 million to 200 million T cells were reported. An early release covering over 500 HLA-typed donors comprised about 310 gigabases of sequencing data and tens of millions of unique TCR sequences. Of the 398 genotyped donors, 75% to 85% were placed in the genetic ancestry cluster associated with self-reported Caucasian donors. The study aimed to test whether cataloging public T cell receptors could reveal signatures of past pathogen exposure. The study used immunosequencing to profile the T cell repertoires of hundreds of subjects and linked those repertoires to cytomegalovirus serostatus. Along with the approximately 600-subject first cohort, a separate validation cohort of more than 90 different subjects was used. To predict cytomegalovirus infection status, the study brought together high-throughput TCR immunosequencing, statistical association of individual TCRs with disease status, and machine learning. In a later analysis, previously published TCR beta repertoires from roughly 710 donors were re-analyzed and high-resolution HLA genotyping was added so that TCR occurrence patterns could be studied. In the later analysis, no new phenotypic data were used to find candidate immune exposures; instead, reliance was placed on TCR beta sequences and their occurrence across donors. An earlier analysis of approximately 640 of the donors applied high-throughput TCR beta sequencing to assess whether each TCR beta V gene segment acted as functional or pseudogenic. Donor age, sex, ethnicity and CMV serostatus were compiled alongside the repertoire data. Genome-wide SNP genotypes for about three fifths of the roughly 700 donors were used in a later genetic analysis, which treated that subset as a discovery cohort. Every discovery cohort repertoire had been produced on one sequencing platform. Class I and class II HLA loci were covered by the typing at four-digit resolution. The number of typed donors differed by locus: about 620-630 for A, B, C, DRB1 and DQB1; 500 to 550 for DQA1; approximately 600 for DPA1; and approximately 450 for DPB1. Five DR-DQ haplotypes were handled as single units for association and clustering because linkage in the cohort was strong. On average, about 200,000 unique TCR beta nucleotide sequences were sequenced per donor among fewer than 500 genotyped donors of the cohort, with around 19% of those sequences being non-productive. Paper-wide results and their limitations: It was suggested by the authors that the approach could potentially be generalized to other disease states and immunological phenotypes. Three of the identified cytomegalovirus-associated TCR beta chains were confirmed in vitro to be specific for cytomegalovirus antigens. According to a later genetic analysis, donors in an Asian-associated ancestry cluster had fewer N-insertions in productive TCRs than the approximately 650-donor mean. When HLA alleles, especially DR and DQ, strongly co-occurred, attributing TCR associations to individual alleles was difficult. In a later analysis, several top co-occurrence clusters were reported to appear linked to parvovirus B19, influenza, CMV and Epstein-Barr virus. The cohort was sequenced for TCR beta chains only, and without alpha or paired-chain data the features that could be detected were limited. The classifier was reported to diagnose cytomegalovirus status with high specificity and sensitivity in both the original cohort and the validation cohort. Correlated functional status among segregating V segments might reflect linkage disequilibrium, but an unknown experimental factor could not be ruled out. According to a later analysis, most CMV-associated TCR beta chains appeared to be HLA-restricted, and the HLA associations seemed to be driven largely by CMV exposure. In a later analysis, HLA-associated TCR beta chains showed more clonal expansion and lower generation probabilities than non-associated chains that were equally common. The study listed 164 TCR beta chains as associated with cytomegalovirus. In a later analysis, 16,951 TCR beta sequences were associated with specific HLA alleles at a false discovery rate of 0.05. Most TCR sequences were observed very rarely across donors, whereas some public TCRs were present in many individuals. A cluster of highly shared sequence variants was judged likely to be a technical artifact of the sequencing pipeline. Because the 87-base-pair reads could not distinguish some IMGT-functional V segments, including TRBV6-2 and TRBV6-3, those segments were excluded. A later analysis found that TCR association rates varied across HLA loci, with DRB1 alleles showing the most associated TCRs and HLA-C alleles the fewest. Because HLA typing was missing for some donors at each locus, association tests included only the typed subset. In an earlier analysis of roughly 560 of the donors, most TCR beta V segments were observed in productive rearrangements about 90% or about 30% of the time, broadly matching IMGT annotations. A further reported finding was that TCR beta sequences accurately predicted the HLA-A and HLA-B alleles for most subjects in the first cohort. The earlier analysis of nearly 600 of the donors excluded some 15 rarely observed V segments, including chromosome 9 orphons, because counts were too low. V-gene and J-gene trimming of TCR beta chains was associated with a missense DCLRE1C variant in a later genetic analysis, and the association was replicated in an independent cohort. Sequencing depth was assumed to be roughly uniform across donors in the presence/absence analyses, though that assumption may not hold. The only immune exposure information available for the cohort was CMV serostatus.

The cohort was made up of about 670 healthy bone marrow donors. All cohort members were sampled while nominally healthy, although unrecorded immune exposures were likely present. The donor tested CMV seropositive, placing the donor among the approximately 310 seropositive members of the cohort. A peripheral blood sample was collected from each donor, and TCR beta sequencing was performed on peripheral blood mononuclear cells. Genomic DNA was extracted from the blood cell samples with the Qiagen DNeasy Blood Extraction Kit. Library preparation used the immunoSEQ multiplex PCR assay. A mixture of 60 forward primers for TCR Vbeta segments and 13 reverse primers for TCR Jbeta segments was used in the multiplex PCR. Amplification of the CDR3 region of rearranged TCR beta genes was performed with a multiplex PCR assay on genomic DNA. Amplified TCR beta libraries were sequenced as 87-base-pair reads on the Illumina HiSeq System. In the authors' own workflow: A later analysis tallied 70 million to 100 million unique TCR beta chains across the 666 repertoires, and around 12 million of those chains were shared by two or more donors. To remove PCR and sequencing errors, raw reads were error-corrected and collapsed into unique sequences using a nearest-neighbor algorithm that merged closely related sequences. Alignment of CDR3 sequences to IMGT reference sequences was used to assign V, D and J gene segments. For a sequence to be retained, at least a six-nucleotide match to both a V gene segment and a J gene segment was required. A rearrangement was called productive if the CDR3 had no stop codons and remained in frame with V and J, and every other rearrangement was called non-productive. CDR3 was defined according to IMGT convention as the region running from the second conserved V-encoded cysteine to the conserved J-encoded phenylalanine. The earlier analysis of fewer than 700 of the donors excluded sequences that lacked an unambiguous match to a single V gene segment. In an earlier analysis of approximately 500 of the donors, a V segment was called functional when productive rearrangements were above 56.7%, and segregating when the standard deviation between donors exceeded 5%. A statistical classification framework was built to diagnose cytomegalovirus status from the catalog of TCR beta chain sequences. A later analysis assigned V and J genes by comparing TCR nucleotide sequences with IMGT/GENE-DB human TR gene sequences. A later analysis assigned CDR3 sequences and most-parsimonious VDJ recombination scenarios with the TCRdist pipeline. A later analysis defined each TCR beta chain by its CDR3 amino acid sequence plus V-gene family, and excluded reads lacking a unique V-gene family. In a later analysis, nearly 600 highly shared, low-generation-probability nucleotide sequences were removed to address suspected cross-contamination and a sequencing artifact. In a later analysis, a clonal expansion index for each public chain was calculated from normalized within-repertoire ranks of inferred template counts. In a later analysis, generation probabilities were computed with a VDJ recombination model fitted to out-of-frame rearrangements, and the resulting probabilities were checked against IGoR. In a later analysis, TCR-TCR, TCR-HLA and TCR-CMV co-occurrence was scored with hypergeometric tests, and a repertoire-size bias correction was applied to TCR pairs. False discovery rates were estimated in a later analysis by permuting HLA or CMV assignments 20 times. A later analysis grouped co-occurring TCRs with DBSCAN, adding TCRdist sequence similarity when clustering within HLA-allele-positive subsets. Repertoires with fewer than 30,000 or more than 120,000 public chains were left out of co-occurrence clustering, as were five repertoires with anomalous nucleotide sharing. TCRdb carries this immuneACCESS record with in-frame sequences only. Its versions omit some clonotypes, under half of them owing to an unresolved V gene in the studies checked, with the rest unexplained. The V and J calls and clone size come from that table; D and trimming were worked out from the DNA. In this sample the table shows some 200,000 clones, over 75% of which occur a single time. 6.3% of the sample belongs to the ten largest clones.

The CDR3 spans 12 residues, from the cysteine through the phenylalanine. Only the CDR3 DNA is retained, 36 bases long and in frame from the first base. Trimming leaves V shorter by 1 base and J shorter by 7 bases, with the junction holding 0 bases beyond the gene matches. Via the germline V gene, CDR1 is LGHNT and CDR2 FRNRAP. This clone was recorded once. What antigen it recognizes has not been identified. Base quality data are lacking; no much larger clone is found one base away. The rearrangement combines TRBV12-5 with TRBJ2-7; 8 bases in the junction line up with TRBD1. This receptor was taken from a man aged 40-50 years in good health and CMV-seropositive. The sample taken for sequencing was PBMCs. The CDR3 is CASGLGTGEQYF. The sequenced DNA: TGTGCTAGTGGTTTGGGGACAGGGGAGCAGTACTTC.